The clone carrying this TCR beta chain was recorded at least ten times. This entry is derived from a study of T cells in Graves' hyperthyroidism and ophthalmopathy. Germline V gene sequence: CDR1 SGHVS, CDR2 FQNEAQ. CDR3 size: 15 residues. V shed 5 bases and J shed 2 bases, with 15 bases lying between them. Regions amplified from RNA transcripts were the TCR beta CDR3 regions. The TCR CDR3 first-round RT-PCR relied on the HTBI primer set. TCRdb re-called the multiplex PCR reads through MiXCR, storing one row per CDR3 protein. The data show 500,000 to 700,000 distinct CDR3 sequences, roughly 17% seen once.

Sequencing used blood. This sequence joins TRBV7-8 and TRBJ1-1; a possible D gene is TRBD1 (6 bases). The receptor was isolated from a young woman with Graves' hyperthyroidism. The CDR3 sequence: CASSNGTKANTEAFF. The CDR3 nucleotides read TGTGCCAGCAGCAACGGGACAAAGGCCAACACTGAAGCTTTCTTT. The variable domain in full, with the rest retrieved from reference TRBV7-8 and TRBJ1-1, is GAGVSQSPRYKVAKRGQDVALRCDPISGHVSLFWYQQALGQGPEFLTYFQNEAQLDKSGLPSDRFFAERPEGSVSTLKIQRTQQEDSAVYLCASSNGTKANTEAFFGQGTRLTVV.